The 17 T cell receptor beta chains given below trace back to one sample, sequenced in a study of blood T cell repertoires in COVID-19. The method was immunoSEQ multiplex PCR; TCRdb's version includes in-frame clones alone and lacks a portion of them. This table holds approximately 200,000 clones, just under 90% found once. What was sequenced was PBMCs or T cells enriched from blood (not recorded which). The receptors were gathered from a man aged 25-45 years who had recovered from COVID-19.

V and J are TRBV7-8 and TRBJ2-7, with 8 bases lining up with TRBD2. V lost 5 bases to trimming and J lost 3 bases; unmatched junction nucleotides: 9. The CDR3 contains 15 residues. CDR1 is SGHVS, CDR2 FQNEAQ, per germline. CDR3 coding DNA: TGTGCCAGCAGCCTACGGGGGGGCGGTAACTACGAGCAGTACTTC. Protein: CASSLRGGGNYEQYF.

The V and J genes are TRBV7-6 and TRBJ1-2; D unclear. Germline V gene lookup returns CDR1 SGHVS and CDR2 FNYEAQ. The ends were cut back, 5 bases at V and 8 bases at J, with 18 bases in the middle. CDR3 length: 14 residues. CDR3 DNA: TGTGCCAGCAGCCCCATAAGGGAGGATCACGGCTACACCTTC. Translating it yields CASSPIREDHGYTF.

The genes are TRBV5-4 and TRBJ1-6; possible D gene TRBD1, 6 bases. The CDR3 spans 17 residues. Germline assignment: CDR1 SGHNT and CDR2 YYREEE (reference sequence). V lost 0 bases to trimming and J lost 3 bases, with 13 bases between them. The CDR3, as DNA: TGTGCCAGCAGCTTGGGTCACTCACAGGGCTATAATTCACCCCTCCACTTT. It codes for CASSLGHSQGYNSPLHF.

The chain carries TRBV6-2 or TRBV6-3 and TRBJ2-7, with D tentatively TRBD2 (5 bases). This CDR3 is built from 15 residues. Trimming pared 4 bases from V and 3 bases from J, leaving 16 bases between. Germline loops: CDR1 MNHEY, CDR2 SVGEGT. The CDR3 is CASSSPPPEGYEQYF. Written as DNA, the CDR3 is TGTGCCAGCAGTTCGCCCCCCCCAGAGGGCTACGAGCAGTACTTC.

This chain connects TRBV10-3 to TRBJ1-2; the D gene is possibly TRBD1 (5 bases). V lost 6 bases, J lost 0 bases, and 11 bases lay in between. The CDR3 totals 14 residues. Germline CDR1 reads ENHRY; CDR2 reads SYGVKD. This CDR3 is CAIRTVTANYGYTF. The CDR3 bases are TGTGCCATCAGGACGGTGACAGCTAACTATGGCTACACCTTC.

The rearrangement uses TRBV10-2 and TRBJ2-3; TRBD1 matches at 7 bases. CDR3 size: 15 residues. Germline CDR1 is WSHSY and CDR2 is SAAADI. V lost 3 bases, J lost 8 bases, and 11 bases stayed unmatched. In DNA, the CDR3 is TGCGCCAGCAGTGACTCCGGACAGGTGGGGCGTACGCAGTATTTT. It yields the protein CASSDSGQVGRTQYF.

This sequence joins TRBV18 and TRBJ1-2; D may be TRBD1 (5 bases). The CDR3 is 14 residues long. Germline assignment: CDR1 KGHSH and CDR2 LQKENI. V was cut by 4 bases and J by 1 base, with 10 bases left in between. The CDR3, as DNA: TGTGCCAGCTCACTCCTGACAGTTAACTATGGCTACACCTTC. Amino acid sequence: CASSLLTVNYGYTF.

V gene TRBV5-4 combines with J gene TRBJ1-4, with D maybe TRBD1 (6 bases). The V gene's germline CDR1 is SGHNT and CDR2 YYREEE (reference sequence). Trimming left V 7 bases short and J 4 bases short, with 8 bases between. There are 12 residues in the CDR3. The CDR3 nucleotides are TGTGCCAGCCACAGGGTTAATGAAAAACTGTTTTTT. Its translation: CASHRVNEKLFF.

DNA for the CDR3: TGTGCCAGCACTCGGACATCCCGGTGGGGTACGCAGTATTTT. The encoded protein is CASTRTSRWGTQYF. V is TRBV6-5 and J is TRBJ2-3, with D maybe TRBD1 (5 bases). The germline V gene has CDR1 MNHEY and CDR2 SVGAGI. This CDR3 comprises 14 residues. V was shortened by 7 bases and J by 8 bases, with 19 bases between the two germline ends.

This CDR3 reads CASSPGQGLSTDTQYF. In DNA form, the CDR3 reads TGTGCCAGCAGCCCCGGACAGGGCCTTAGCACAGATACGCAGTATTTT. The chain couples TRBV9 to TRBJ2-3; 8 nucleotides align to TRBD1. This CDR3 is built from 16 residues. V lost 4 bases and J lost 0; bases outside the gene matches: 7. Germline-derived CDR1 and CDR2 are SGDLS and YYNGEE.

The rearrangement joins TRBV28 to TRBJ2-3; TRBD1 aligns across 9 bases. With 5 bases clipped from V and 0 bases from J, the junction kept 3 bases outside the gene matches. This CDR3 is 15 amino acids long. Germline CDR1 reads MDHEN; CDR2 reads SYDVKM. In DNA form, the CDR3 reads TGTGCCAGCAGTGCCGGGACAGGGAGCACAGATACGCAGTATTTT. Its protein is CASSAGTGSTDTQYF. The complete variable domain, with remaining parts taken from reference TRBV28 and TRBJ2-3, reads DVKVTQSSRYLVKRTGEKVFLECVQDMDHENMFWYRQDPGLGLRLIYFSYDVKMKEKGDIPEGYSVSREKKERFSLILESASTNQTSMYLCASSAGTGSTDTQYFGPGTRLTVL.

The chain employs TRBV19 and TRBJ2-7; a possible D gene is TRBD1 (6 bases). The CDR3 consists of 16 residues. V was trimmed by 5 bases and J by 3 bases, leaving 20 bases between them. Germline lookup yields CDR1 LNHDA and CDR2 SQIVND (reference sequence). This CDR3 is CASSVRMYRDNYEQYF. The DNA of the CDR3 is TGTGCCAGTAGTGTACGGATGTACCGGGACAACTACGAGCAGTACTTC. Drawing the rest from reference TRBV19 and TRBJ2-7, the complete variable domain is DGGITQSPKYLFRKEGQNVTLSCEQNLNHDAMYWYRQDPGQGLRLIYYSQIVNDFQKGDIAEGYSVSREKKESFPLTVTSAQKNPTAFYLCASSVRMYRDNYEQYFGPGTRLTVT.

This chain joins TRBV5-5 and TRBJ2-7; TRBD1 matches at 9 bases. V shed 4 bases, J shed 6 bases, and the junction held 5 bases outside the gene matches. The germline CDR1 and CDR2 sequences are SGHKS and YYEKEE (reference sequence). The CDR3 has 13 residues. The CDR3 reads CASSIGQGFEQYF. The CDR3 nucleotides are TGTGCCAGCAGCATAGGACAGGGGTTCGAGCAGTACTTC.

The chain has TRBV6-4 and TRBJ2-3; maybe TRBD1 (6 bases). The CDR3 spans 15 residues. Trimming stripped 3 bases from V and 4 bases from J, with 14 bases between. The germline V gene has CDR1 MRHNA and CDR2 SNTAGT. DNA for the CDR3: TGTGCCAGCAGTGAGGAACAGGGACCCCCAGATACGCAGTATTTT. Its translation is CASSEEQGPPDTQYF.

In nucleotides, the CDR3 is TGTGCCAGCAGCCAAGATCCCGGGACTAGAACCTACGAGCAGTACTTC. Protein sequence: CASSQDPGTRTYEQYF. The V gene is TRBV3-1 (or the pseudogene TRBV3-2), the J gene TRBJ2-7; 8 positions agree with TRBD2. The CDR3 consists of 16 residues. Unmatched junction bases numbered 6, after V lost 0 bases and J lost 2 bases. Looked up from germline, CDR1 is LGHDT and CDR2 is YNNKEL (reference sequence).

The chain has TRBV18 and TRBJ2-7, with 12 bases that match TRBD2. This CDR3 comprises 15 residues. Germline assignment: CDR1 KGHSH and CDR2 LQKENI. J lost 6 bases, V lost 3 bases, and 6 bases had no gene match. CDR3 nucleotides: TGTGCCAGCTCACCCTCGGGACTAGCGGGCGGCGAGCAGTACTTC. This encodes CASSPSGLAGGEQYF.

The chain combines TRBV21-1 with TRBJ1-2; TRBD1, the D gene given by the table, was not confirmed from the DNA. TRBV21-1 is marked as a pseudogene. The CDR3 is 14 amino acids. In DNA form, the CDR3 reads TGTGCCAGCAGTCCGGGACAGGGGAAGTATGGCTACACCTTC. This encodes CASSPGQGKYGYTF.